These T cell receptor beta chains were read from a single sample in a study of T cells in Graves' hyperthyroidism and ophthalmopathy. TCRdb recomputed calls from the multiplex PCR reads with MiXCR, one row per CDR3 protein. The sample includes 340,000 or so distinct CDR3 sequences, about 15% seen only once; the top ten take 33%. Specimen: blood. The receptors shown here come from a man in his thirties or forties with Graves' hyperthyroidism. The CDR3 runs from the conserved cysteine through the conserved F or W. Fields, in order: CDR3 length, V gene, J gene, D gene, clone size, CDR3 protein, CDR3 DNA. A D gene is named only where the DNA matches it firmly. A clone size is listed for some rows: how often the clone was seen (once, few, many), or a class if it is expanded.

>16|TRBV7-9|TRBJ2-4|TRBD1|NA
CARSSGQELAKNIQYF
TGTGCCAGGAGCTCCGGACAGGAGTTAGCCAAAAACATTCAGTACTTC
>12|TRBV24-1|TRBJ1-2|NA|few
CATSDLSYGYTF
TGTGCCACCAGTGATTTATCGTATGGCTACACCTTC
>14|TRBV6-2/TRBV6-3|TRBJ2-7|NA|NA
CASSTPYSSYEQYF
TGTGCCAGCAGCACTCCCTACAGTTCCTACGAGCAGTACTTC
>13|TRBV7-9|TRBJ2-3|NA|few
CASSLVVKDTQYF
TGTGCCAGCAGCTTAGTGGTCAAAGATACGCAGTATTTT
>14|TRBV12-3/TRBV12-4|TRBJ1-4|NA|NA
CASSLEGRGEKLFF
TGTGCCAGCAGTTTAGAGGGTAGGGGTGAAAAACTGTTTTTT
>17|TRBV12-3/TRBV12-4|TRBJ2-1|TRBD2|many
CASSPLAGVSLGNEQFF
TGTGCCAGCAGTCCTCTAGCGGGAGTGAGTTTGGGGAATGAGCAGTTCTTC
>14|TRBV20-1|TRBJ1-1|NA|many
CSARDRGLNTEAFF
TGCAGTGCTAGAGATCGGGGTCTGAACACTGAAGCTTTCTTT
>16|TRBV5-1|TRBJ1-3|NA|NA
CASSLSPGIDGNTIYF
TGCGCCAGCAGCTTGAGTCCAGGGATCGATGGAAACACCATATATTTT
>13|TRBV30|TRBJ2-7|NA|many
CAWSPLIGYEQYF
TGTGCCTGGAGCCCCCTAATTGGTTACGAGCAGTACTTC
>13|TRBV28|TRBJ2-3|NA|NA
CASRGDGTDTQYF
TGTGCAAGCAGGGGCGATGGCACAGATACGCAGTATTTT
>14|TRBV5-8|TRBJ1-2|NA|many
CASSSDGASYGYTF
TGTGCCAGCAGCTCCGACGGGGCTTCGTATGGCTACACCTTC
>17|TRBV3-1|TRBJ2-2|TRBD2|NA
CASSKDSLAGGHGELFF
TGTGCCAGCAGCAAAGACAGTCTAGCGGGAGGACACGGGGAGCTGTTTTTT
>15|TRBV7-7|TRBJ2-5|NA|NA
CASSLDSASRETQYF
TGTGCTAGCAGCTTAGACTCGGCCTCCAGGGAGACCCAGTACTTC
>15|TRBV5-1|TRBJ1-1|TRBD1|many
CASSLGTGGNTEAFF
TGCGCCAGCAGCTTGGGGACAGGGGGGAACACTGAAGCTTTCTTT
>14|TRBV20-1|TRBJ1-6|NA|few
CSAREPWPNSPLHF
TGCAGTGCTAGAGAGCCCTGGCCTAATTCACCCCTCCACTTT
>14|TRBV12-3/TRBV12-4|TRBJ2-7|NA|few
CASSTVGGAYEQYF
TGTGCCAGCAGTACAGTAGGGGGGGCCTACGAGCAGTACTTC
>14|TRBV5-1|TRBJ1-1|NA|many
CASTERGGSTEAFF
TGCGCCAGCACCGAAAGAGGGGGGAGCACTGAAGCTTTCTTT
>17|TRBV4-2|TRBJ2-2|TRBD2|many
CASSQDGLAGSTGELFF
TGTGCCAGCAGCCAAGACGGACTAGCGGGAAGCACCGGGGAGCTGTTTTTT
>13|TRBV9|TRBJ2-7|NA|many
CASSVVGGYEQYF
TGTGCCAGCAGCGTAGTAGGGGGCTACGAGCAGTACTTC
>16|TRBV3-1|TRBJ1-6|NA|many
CASSQGGAGYNSPLHF
TGTGCCAGCAGCCAAGGAGGGGCAGGCTATAATTCACCCCTCCACTTT
>14|TRBV29-1|TRBJ1-1|NA|many
CSVDPGLLNTEAFF
TGCAGCGTCGACCCCGGACTGCTGAACACTGAAGCTTTCTTT
>11|TRBV30|TRBJ1-1|NA|many
CAWIRGTEAFF
TGTGCCTGGATCCGTGGGACTGAAGCTTTCTTT
>16|TRBV3-1|TRBJ2-1|TRBD2|many
CASSQVRLADYNEQFF
TGTGCCAGCAGCCAAGTCAGGCTAGCGGACTACAATGAGCAGTTCTTC
>13|TRBV5-1|TRBJ2-7|TRBD1|once
CASRRTGSFEQYF
TGCGCCAGCAGAAGGACAGGGTCCTTCGAGCAGTACTTC
>14|TRBV5-1|TRBJ2-1|NA|once
CASSLGSGGNEQFF
TGCGCCAGCAGCTTGGGTTCGGGCGGAAATGAGCAGTTCTTC
>16|TRBV7-9|TRBJ2-2|NA|few
CASSLRDWYDEGELFF
TGTGCCAGCAGCTTACGGGATTGGTATGATGAGGGGGAGCTGTTTTTT
>17|TRBV3-1|TRBJ2-7|TRBD2|many
CASSQETSGRGTYEQYF
TGTGCCAGCAGCCAAGAGACTAGCGGGAGGGGCACCTACGAGCAGTACTTC
>14|TRBV7-2|TRBJ1-4|NA|few
CASSFGVTNEKLFF
TGTGCCAGCAGCTTCGGGGTGACTAATGAAAAACTGTTTTTT
>13|TRBV27|TRBJ1-1|NA|NA
CASMGRMNTEAFF
TGTGCCAGCATGGGGCGTATGAACACTGAAGCTTTCTTT
>20|TRBV28|TRBJ2-6|NA|NA
CASSLSTNRSRHSGANVLTF
TGTGCCAGCAGCCTTTCAACCAACAGGAGTCGTCACTCTGGGGCCAACGTCCTGACTTTC
>14|TRBV9|TRBJ2-6|NA|NA
CASSVATARDVLTF
TGTGCCAGCAGCGTAGCGACAGCCCGTGACGTCCTGACTTTC
>17|TRBV20-1|TRBJ2-2|TRBD2|NA
CSARTAPKRESYGELFF
TGCAGTGCTAGGACCGCTCCTAAGCGGGAGTCTTATGGGGAGCTGTTTTTT
>17|TRBV6-1|TRBJ2-3|TRBD2|many
CASSFLQLAISTDTQYF
TGTGCCAGCAGTTTTCTACAACTAGCGATCAGCACAGATACGCAGTATTTT
>14|TRBV30|TRBJ1-6|TRBD1|NA
CAWKLTGGRSSLHF
TGTGCCTGGAAACTGACAGGGGGCCGGAGCTCCCTCCACTTT
>15|TRBV7-2|TRBJ1-1|TRBD1|many
CASSSPTTGAYEAFF
TGTGCCAGCAGCTCCCCGACGACAGGGGCTTATGAAGCTTTCTTT
>13|TRBV9|TRBJ2-5|NA|NA
CASSVESSGTQYF
TGTGCCAGCAGCGTAGAGTCTTCGGGGACCCAGTACTTC
>14|TRBV27|TRBJ2-5|NA|NA
CASSFLQGGETQYF
TGTGCCAGCAGTTTCCTACAGGGAGGAGAGACCCAGTACTTC
>15|TRBV20-1|TRBJ2-6|NA|many
CSASMFGAGANVLTF
NA
>12|TRBV12-5|TRBJ2-1|NA|many
CASGLGRSGQFF
TGTGCTAGTGGTTTGGGACGAAGTGGGCAGTTCTTC
>13|TRBV29-1|TRBJ2-1|NA|many
CSGSIPRQTQEFF
TGCAGCGGCAGCATACCGCGACAGACCCAAGAGTTCTTC
>15|TRBV5-6|TRBJ1-5|NA|few
CASSSTRDSNQPQHF
TGTGCCAGCAGCTCCACCCGGGACAGCAATCAGCCCCAGCATTTT
>15|TRBV4-2|TRBJ2-7|TRBD1|NA
CASSQGQGVSYEQYF
TGTGCCAGCAGCCAAGGACAGGGGGTTTCCTACGAGCAGTACTTC
>15|TRBV19|TRBJ1-5|TRBD1|few
CASSFRDRGGEPQHF
TGTGCCAGTAGTTTCCGGGACAGGGGAGGTGAGCCCCAGCATTTT
>15|TRBV27|TRBJ2-1|NA|many
CASRSLRTVNNEQFF
TGTGCCAGCAGATCCCTCCGGACAGTAAACAATGAGCAGTTCTTC